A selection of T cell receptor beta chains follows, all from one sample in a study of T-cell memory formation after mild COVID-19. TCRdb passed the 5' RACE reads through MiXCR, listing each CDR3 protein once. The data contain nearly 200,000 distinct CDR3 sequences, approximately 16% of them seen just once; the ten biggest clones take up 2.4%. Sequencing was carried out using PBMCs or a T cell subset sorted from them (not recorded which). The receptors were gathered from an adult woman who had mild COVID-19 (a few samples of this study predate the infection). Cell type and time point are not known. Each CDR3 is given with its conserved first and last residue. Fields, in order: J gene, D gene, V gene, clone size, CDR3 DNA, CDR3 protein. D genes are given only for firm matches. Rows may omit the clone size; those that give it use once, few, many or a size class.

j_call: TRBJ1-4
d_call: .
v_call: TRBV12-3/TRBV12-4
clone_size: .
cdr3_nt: TGTGCCAGCAGTTTTTGGGCAGGGGATGAAAAACTGTTTTTT
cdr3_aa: CASSFWAGDEKLFF

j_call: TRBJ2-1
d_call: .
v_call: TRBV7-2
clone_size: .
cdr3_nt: TGTGCCAGCAGCTCCCCGTTCTACAATGAGCAGTTCTTC
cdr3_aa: CASSSPFYNEQFF

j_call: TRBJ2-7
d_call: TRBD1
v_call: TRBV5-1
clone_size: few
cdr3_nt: TGCGCCAGCAGCTCGTCCCCTCCGGGACAGGCGGTCTACGAGCAGTACTTC
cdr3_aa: CASSSSPPGQAVYEQYF

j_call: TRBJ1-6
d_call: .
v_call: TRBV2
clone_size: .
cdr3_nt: TGTGCCAGCATGGTTGAAGGGGGTTCACCCCTCCACTTT
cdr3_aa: CASMVEGGSPLHF

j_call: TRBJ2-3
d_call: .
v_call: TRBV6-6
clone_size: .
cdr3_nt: TGTGCCAGCAGTTACTCCGAGGTTGCCTCAGATACGCAGTATTTT
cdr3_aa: CASSYSEVASDTQYF

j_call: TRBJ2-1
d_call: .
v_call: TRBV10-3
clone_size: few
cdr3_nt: TGTGCCGCGAAAGGGTTCTTAGGGGGCAATGAGCAGTTCTTC
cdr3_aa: CAAKGFLGGNEQFF

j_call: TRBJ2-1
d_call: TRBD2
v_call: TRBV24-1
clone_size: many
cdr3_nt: TGTGCCACCAGTGATCGAAGCGGGGGGGTCTTTAATGAGCAGTTCTTC
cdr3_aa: CATSDRSGGVFNEQFF

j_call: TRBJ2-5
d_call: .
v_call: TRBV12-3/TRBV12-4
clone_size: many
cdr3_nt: TGTGCCAGCAGCGGGACCGGGAGGACCCAGTACTTC
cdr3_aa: CASSGTGRTQYF

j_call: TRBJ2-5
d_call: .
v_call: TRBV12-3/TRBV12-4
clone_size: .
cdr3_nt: TGTGCCAGCAGCGACAGGCTCCTCCAAGAGACCCAGTACTTC
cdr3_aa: CASSDRLLQETQYF

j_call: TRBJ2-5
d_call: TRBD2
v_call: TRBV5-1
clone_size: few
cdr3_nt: TGCGCCAGCCGACCACAGACTAGCGGGGGCCATCCGAGCTTC
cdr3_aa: CASRPQTSGGHPSF

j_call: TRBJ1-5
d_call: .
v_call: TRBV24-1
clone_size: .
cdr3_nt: TGTGCCATTAAGACCGCGCCCCAGCATTTT
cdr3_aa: CAIKTAPQHF

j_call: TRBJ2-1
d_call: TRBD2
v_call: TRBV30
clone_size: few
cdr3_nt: TGTGCCTGGAGTCGGCTAGCGGGAGGCCCGGGAGGTGAGCAGTTCTTC
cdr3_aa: CAWSRLAGGPGGEQFF

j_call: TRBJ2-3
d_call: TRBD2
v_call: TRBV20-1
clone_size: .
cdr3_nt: TGCAGTGCTAGCGGGAGGGCCGCCGATACGCAGTATTTT
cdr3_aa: CSASGRAADTQYF

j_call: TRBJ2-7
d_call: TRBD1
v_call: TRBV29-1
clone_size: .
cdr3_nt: TGCAGCGGTGGATGGACAGGGGGGCGCGAGCAGTACTTC
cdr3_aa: CSGGWTGGREQYF

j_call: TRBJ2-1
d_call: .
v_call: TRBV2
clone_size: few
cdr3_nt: TGTGCCAGCAGTGAGGGGGCTTTCGTGCAGTTCTTC
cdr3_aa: CASSEGAFVQFF

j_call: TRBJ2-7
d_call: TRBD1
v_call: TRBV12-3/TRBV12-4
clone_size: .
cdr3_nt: TGTGCCAGTAACAGGGGGACCTACGAGCAGTACTTC
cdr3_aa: CASNRGTYEQYF

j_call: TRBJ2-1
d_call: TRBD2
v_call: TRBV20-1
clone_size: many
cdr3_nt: TGCAGTGCTAGGGGTAGCGGGAGCTCCTACAATGAGCAGTTCTTC
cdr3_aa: CSARGSGSSYNEQFF

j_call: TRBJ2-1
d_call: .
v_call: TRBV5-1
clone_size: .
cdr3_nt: TGCGCCAGCAGCTTAGGTGGGGGCCTCTCCTACAATGAGCAGTTCTTC
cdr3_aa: CASSLGGGLSYNEQFF

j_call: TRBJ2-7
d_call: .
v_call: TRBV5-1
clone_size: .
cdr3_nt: TGCGCCAGCAGAGAGGGTCCCTACGAGCAGTACTTC
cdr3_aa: CASREGPYEQYF

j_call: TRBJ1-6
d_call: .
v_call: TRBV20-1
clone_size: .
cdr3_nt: TGCAGTGCTGCCCTGGGCCTCGGGGATTCACCCCTCCACTTT
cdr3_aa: CSAALGLGDSPLHF

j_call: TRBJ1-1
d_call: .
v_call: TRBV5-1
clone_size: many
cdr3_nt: TGCGCCAGCACCCAAGCTCCAGGGTCTACTGAAGCTTTCTTT
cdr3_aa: CASTQAPGSTEAFF

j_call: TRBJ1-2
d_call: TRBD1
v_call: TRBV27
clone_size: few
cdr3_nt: TGTGCCAGCGGCCGGGACAGGGGGTTTTATGGCTACACCTTC
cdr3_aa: CASGRDRGFYGYTF

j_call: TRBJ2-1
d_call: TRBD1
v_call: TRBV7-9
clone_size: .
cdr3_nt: TGTGCCAGCAGCCGGGACAGGGGTTACAATGAGCAGTTCTTC
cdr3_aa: CASSRDRGYNEQFF

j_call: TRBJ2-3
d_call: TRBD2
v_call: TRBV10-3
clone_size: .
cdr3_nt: TGTGCCATCAGTGAGGTCCCTAGCGGGGGGACAGATACGCAGTATTTT
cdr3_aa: CAISEVPSGGTDTQYF

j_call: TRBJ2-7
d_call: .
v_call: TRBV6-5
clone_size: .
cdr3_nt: TGTGCCAGCAGTCGAAGGGCCGACAGGCTATACGAGCAGTACTTC
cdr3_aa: CASSRRADRLYEQYF

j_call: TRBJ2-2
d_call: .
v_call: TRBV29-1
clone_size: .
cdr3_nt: TGCAGCGCATCAGTGACCGGGGAGCTGTTTTTT
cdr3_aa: CSASVTGELFF

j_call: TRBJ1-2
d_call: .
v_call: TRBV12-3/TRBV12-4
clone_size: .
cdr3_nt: TGTGCCAGCAGTTCGAGCAGGGGATATGGCTACACCTTC
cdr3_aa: CASSSSRGYGYTF

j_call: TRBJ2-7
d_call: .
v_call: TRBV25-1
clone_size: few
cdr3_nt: TGTGCCAGCAGTGAACGGGGGTATGGTGAGCAGTACTTC
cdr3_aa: CASSERGYGEQYF

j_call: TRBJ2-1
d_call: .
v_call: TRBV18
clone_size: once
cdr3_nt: TGTGCCAGCTCAAGTGATAGGACTGAGCAGTTCTTC
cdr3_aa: CASSSDRTEQFF

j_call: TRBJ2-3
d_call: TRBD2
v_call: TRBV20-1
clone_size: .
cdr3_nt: TGCAGTGCTAGAGATGGCGGGAGAAGGACAGATACGCAGTATTTT
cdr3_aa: CSARDGGRRTDTQYF

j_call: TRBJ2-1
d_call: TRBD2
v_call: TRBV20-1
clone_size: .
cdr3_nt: TGCAGTGCTGAACGCGGGAGAGGTATTAGGAATGAGCAGTTCTTC
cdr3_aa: CSAERGRGIRNEQFF

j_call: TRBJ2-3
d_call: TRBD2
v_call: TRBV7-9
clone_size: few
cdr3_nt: TGTGCCAGCAGCTTAGTGTTGACTAGCGGGAGTTCGGATTTT
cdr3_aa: CASSLVLTSGSSDF

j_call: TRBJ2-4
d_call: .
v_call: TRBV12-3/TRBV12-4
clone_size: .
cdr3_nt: TGTGCCAGCAGGAAAGATGTGGGGTACAACATTCAGTACTTC
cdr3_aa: CASRKDVGYNIQYF

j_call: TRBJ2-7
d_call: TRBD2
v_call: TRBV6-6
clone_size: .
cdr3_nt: TGTGCCACCTCTAGAGGAGCGGGGCACTACGAGCAGTACTTC
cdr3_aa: CATSRGAGHYEQYF

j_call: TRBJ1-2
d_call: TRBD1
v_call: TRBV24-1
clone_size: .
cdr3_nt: TGTGCCACCAGTGATCGGGACAGGGATGGCTACACCTTC
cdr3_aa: CATSDRDRDGYTF

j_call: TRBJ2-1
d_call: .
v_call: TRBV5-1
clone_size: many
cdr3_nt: TGCGCCAGCAGCTTGGCTAGCGTGTCGTACAATGAGCAGTTCTTC
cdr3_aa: CASSLASVSYNEQFF

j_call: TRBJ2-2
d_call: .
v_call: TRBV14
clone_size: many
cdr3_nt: TGTGCCAGCAGCCAAGGTCCCGGGGAGCTGTTTTTT
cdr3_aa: CASSQGPGELFF

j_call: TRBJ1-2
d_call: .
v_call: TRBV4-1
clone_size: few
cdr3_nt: TGCGCCAGCAGCCAAGAAACCTCTGCTAACTATGGCTACACCTTC
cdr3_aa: CASSQETSANYGYTF

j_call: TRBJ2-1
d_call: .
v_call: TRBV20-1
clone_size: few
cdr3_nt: TGCAGTGCTAAGGCGAGGCTAAGCTCCTACAATGAGCAGTTCTTC
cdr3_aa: CSAKARLSSYNEQFF

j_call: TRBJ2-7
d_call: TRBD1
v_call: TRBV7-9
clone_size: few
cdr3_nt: TGTGCCAGCAGCTACGGGACAGGGAAGAACGAGCAGTACTTC
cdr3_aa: CASSYGTGKNEQYF